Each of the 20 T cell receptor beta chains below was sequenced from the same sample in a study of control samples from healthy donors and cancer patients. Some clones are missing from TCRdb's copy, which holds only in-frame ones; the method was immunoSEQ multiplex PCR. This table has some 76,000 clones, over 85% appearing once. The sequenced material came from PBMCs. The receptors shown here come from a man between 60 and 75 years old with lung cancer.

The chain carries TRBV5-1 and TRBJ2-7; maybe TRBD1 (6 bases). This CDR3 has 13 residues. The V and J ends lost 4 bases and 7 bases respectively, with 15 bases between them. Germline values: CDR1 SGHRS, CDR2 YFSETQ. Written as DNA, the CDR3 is TGCGCCAGCAGCCGTACAGGGCTGGAGGAGCAGTACGTC. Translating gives CASSRTGLEEQYV.

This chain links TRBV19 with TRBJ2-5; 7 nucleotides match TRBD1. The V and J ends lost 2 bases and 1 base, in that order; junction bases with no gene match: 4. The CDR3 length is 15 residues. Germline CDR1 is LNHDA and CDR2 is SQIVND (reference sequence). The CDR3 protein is CASSIKGTVQETQYF. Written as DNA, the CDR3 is TGTGCCAGTAGTATAAAGGGGACAGTCCAAGAGACCCAGTACTTC.

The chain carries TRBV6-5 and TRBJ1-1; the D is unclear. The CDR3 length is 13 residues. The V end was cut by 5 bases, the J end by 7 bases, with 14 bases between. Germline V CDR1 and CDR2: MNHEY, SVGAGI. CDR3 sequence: CASSPIGRVEAFF. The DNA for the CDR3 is TGTGCCAGCAGTCCGATTGGGAGGGTTGAAGCTTTCTTT.

For the CDR3, the DNA is TGTGCCAGCTCTCCCGACAGGTCTAATGAAAAACTGTTTTTT. Translated, it gives CASSPDRSNEKLFF. The J gene is TRBJ1-4, the V gene TRBV18, with D possibly matching TRBD1 (6 bases). Germline CDR1 is KGHSH and CDR2 is LQKENI. The CDR3 totals 14 residues. Trimming took off 6 bases at V and 3 bases at J, with 11 bases between the two ends.

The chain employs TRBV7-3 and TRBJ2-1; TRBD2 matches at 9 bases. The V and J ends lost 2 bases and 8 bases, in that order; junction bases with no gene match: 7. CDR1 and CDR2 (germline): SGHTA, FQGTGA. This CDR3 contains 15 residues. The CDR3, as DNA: TGTGCCAGCAGCTTACTGGGACTAGCCTCTGATGAGCAGTTCTTC. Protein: CASSLLGLASDEQFF.

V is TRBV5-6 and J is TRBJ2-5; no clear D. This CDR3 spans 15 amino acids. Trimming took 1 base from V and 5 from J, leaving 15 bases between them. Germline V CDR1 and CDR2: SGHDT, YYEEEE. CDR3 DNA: TGTGCCAGCAGCTTGCAAAGGACCCAGAAGGAGACCCAGTACTTC. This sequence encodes CASSLQRTQKETQYF. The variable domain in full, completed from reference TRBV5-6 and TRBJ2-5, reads DAGVTQSPTHLIKTRGQQVTLRCSPKSGHDTVSWYQQALGQGPQFIFQYYEEEERQRGNFPDRFSGHQFPNYSSELNVNALLLGDSALYLCASSLQRTQKETQYFGPGTRLLVL.

Written as DNA, the CDR3 is TGCGCCAGCAGCCCAAGGACAGGGGACATCGCCGGGGAGCTGTTTTTT. Protein product: CASSPRTGDIAGELFF. The chain is built from TRBV5-1 and TRBJ2-2, with 9 bases matching TRBD1. The CDR3 runs to 16 residues. The germline V gene has CDR1 SGHRS and CDR2 YFSETQ. With 4 bases clipped from V and 6 bases from J, the junction kept 10 bases outside the gene matches.

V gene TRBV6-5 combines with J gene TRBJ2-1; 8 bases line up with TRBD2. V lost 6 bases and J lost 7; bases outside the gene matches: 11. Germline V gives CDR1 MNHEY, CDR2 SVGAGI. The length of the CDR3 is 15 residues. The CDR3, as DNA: TGTGCCAGCAGAAGCGGGGGTAGTGGTATGAATGAGCAGTTCTTC. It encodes CASRSGGSGMNEQFF.

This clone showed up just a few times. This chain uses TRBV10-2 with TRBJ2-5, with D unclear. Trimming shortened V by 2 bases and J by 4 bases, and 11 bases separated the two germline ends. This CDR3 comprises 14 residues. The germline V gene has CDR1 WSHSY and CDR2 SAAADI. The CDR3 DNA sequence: TGCGCCAGCAGTGAGAATTCGGCGGTAGAGACCCAGTACTTC. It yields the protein CASSENSAVETQYF.

The DNA of the CDR3 is TGTGCCAGCAGCCCTGGTACTACAGGGGGACTTGGCTACACCTTC. The encoded protein is CASSPGTTGGLGYTF. The chain uses TRBV14 and TRBJ1-2; 8 nucleotides agree with TRBD1. CDR1 is SGHDN, CDR2 FVKESK, per germline. This CDR3 is 15 amino acids long. The V gene end was trimmed by 4 bases and the J gene end by 7 bases; junction bases not matched to a gene: 11. Full variable domain (rest looked up from reference TRBV14 and TRBJ1-2): EAGVTQFPSHSVIEKGQTVTLRCDPISGHDNLYWYRRVMGKEIKFLLHFVKESKQDESGMPNNRFLAERTGGTYSTLKVQPAELEDSGVYFCASSPGTTGGLGYTFGSGTRLTVV.

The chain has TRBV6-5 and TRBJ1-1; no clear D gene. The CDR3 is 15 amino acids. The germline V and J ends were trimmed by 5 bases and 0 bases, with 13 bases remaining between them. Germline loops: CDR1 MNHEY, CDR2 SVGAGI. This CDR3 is CASSPRVIMNTEAFF. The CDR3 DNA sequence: TGTGCCAGCAGTCCCCGGGTGATAATGAACACTGAAGCTTTCTTT.

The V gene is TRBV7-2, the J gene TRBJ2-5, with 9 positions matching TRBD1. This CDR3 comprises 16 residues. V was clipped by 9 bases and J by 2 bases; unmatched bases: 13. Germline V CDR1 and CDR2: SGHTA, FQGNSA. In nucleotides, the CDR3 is TGTGCCAGTTCCCGGGTCGGGACAGGGAGTCAAGAGACCCAGTACTTC. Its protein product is CASSRVGTGSQETQYF.

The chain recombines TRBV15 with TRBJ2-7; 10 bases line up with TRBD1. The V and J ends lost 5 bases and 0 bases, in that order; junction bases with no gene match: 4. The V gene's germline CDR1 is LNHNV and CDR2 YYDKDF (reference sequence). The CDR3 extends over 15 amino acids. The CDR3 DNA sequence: TGTGCCACCAGCGTCGGGACAGGGGCCTCCTACGAGCAGTACTTC. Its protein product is CATSVGTGASYEQYF.

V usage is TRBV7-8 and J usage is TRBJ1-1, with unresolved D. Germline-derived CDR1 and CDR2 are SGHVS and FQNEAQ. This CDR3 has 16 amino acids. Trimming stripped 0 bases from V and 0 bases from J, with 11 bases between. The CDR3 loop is CASSLAQRYMNTEAFF. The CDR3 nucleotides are TGTGCCAGCAGCTTAGCACAGAGATATATGAACACTGAAGCTTTCTTT. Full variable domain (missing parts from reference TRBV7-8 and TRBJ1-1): GAGVSQSPRYKVAKRGQDVALRCDPISGHVSLFWYQQALGQGPEFLTYFQNEAQLDKSGLPSDRFFAERPEGSVSTLKIQRTQQEDSAVYLCASSLAQRYMNTEAFFGQGTRLTVV.

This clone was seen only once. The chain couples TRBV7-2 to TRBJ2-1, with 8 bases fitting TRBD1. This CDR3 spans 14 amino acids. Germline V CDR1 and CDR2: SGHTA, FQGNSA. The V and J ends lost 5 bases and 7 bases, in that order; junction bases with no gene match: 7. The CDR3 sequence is CASSPWTGRNEQFF. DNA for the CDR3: TGTGCCAGCAGCCCCTGGACAGGGCGGAATGAGCAGTTCTTC.

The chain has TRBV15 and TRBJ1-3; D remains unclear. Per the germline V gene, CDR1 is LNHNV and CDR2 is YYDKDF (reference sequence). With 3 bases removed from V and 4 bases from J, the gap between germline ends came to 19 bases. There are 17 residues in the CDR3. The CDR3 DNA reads TGTGCCACCAGCAGTCCCGGACGGGCCCGAGACGGAAACACCATATATTTT. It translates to CATSSPGRARDGNTIYF.

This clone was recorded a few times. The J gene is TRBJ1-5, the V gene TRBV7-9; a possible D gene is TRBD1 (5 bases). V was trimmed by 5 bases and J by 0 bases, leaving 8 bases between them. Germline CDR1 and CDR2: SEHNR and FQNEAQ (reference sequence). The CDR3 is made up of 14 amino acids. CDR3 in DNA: TGTGCCAGCAGCCGGGACCATAGCAATCAGCCCCAGCATTTT. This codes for CASSRDHSNQPQHF.

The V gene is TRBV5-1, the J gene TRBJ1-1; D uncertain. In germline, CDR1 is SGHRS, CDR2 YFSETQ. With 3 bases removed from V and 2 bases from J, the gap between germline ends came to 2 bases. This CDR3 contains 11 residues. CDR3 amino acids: CASSSNTEAFF. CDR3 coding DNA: TGCGCCAGCAGCTCTAACACTGAAGCTTTCTTT.

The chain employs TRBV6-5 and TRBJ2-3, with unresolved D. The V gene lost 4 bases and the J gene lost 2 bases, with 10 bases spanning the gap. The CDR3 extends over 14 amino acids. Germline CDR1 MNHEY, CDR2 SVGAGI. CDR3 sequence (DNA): TGTGCCAGCAGTTTACCGGGTCCCACAGATACGCAGTATTTT. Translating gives CASSLPGPTDTQYF.

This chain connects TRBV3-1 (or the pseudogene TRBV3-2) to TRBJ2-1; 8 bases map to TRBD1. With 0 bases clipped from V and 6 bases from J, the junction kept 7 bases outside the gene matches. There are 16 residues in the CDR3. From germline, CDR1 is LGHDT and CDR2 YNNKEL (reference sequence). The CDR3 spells CASSQEPGQGGNEQFF. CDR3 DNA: TGTGCCAGCAGCCAAGAGCCAGGACAGGGAGGCAATGAGCAGTTCTTC.